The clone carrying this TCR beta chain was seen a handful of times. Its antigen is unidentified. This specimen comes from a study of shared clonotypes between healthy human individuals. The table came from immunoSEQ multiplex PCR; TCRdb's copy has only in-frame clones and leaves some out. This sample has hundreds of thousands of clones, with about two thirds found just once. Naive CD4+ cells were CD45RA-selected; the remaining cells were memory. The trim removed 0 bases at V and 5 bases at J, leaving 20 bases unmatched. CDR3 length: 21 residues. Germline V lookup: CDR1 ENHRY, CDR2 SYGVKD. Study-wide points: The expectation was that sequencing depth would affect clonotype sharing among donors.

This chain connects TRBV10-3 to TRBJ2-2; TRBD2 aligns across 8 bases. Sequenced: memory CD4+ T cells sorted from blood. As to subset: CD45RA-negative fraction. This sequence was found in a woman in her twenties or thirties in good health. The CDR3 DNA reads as TGTGCCATCAGTGAGTCGGAATTGGGTTATAGCGCGGGAGGAGATACCGGGGAGCTGTTTTTT. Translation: CAISESELGYSAGGDTGELFF.